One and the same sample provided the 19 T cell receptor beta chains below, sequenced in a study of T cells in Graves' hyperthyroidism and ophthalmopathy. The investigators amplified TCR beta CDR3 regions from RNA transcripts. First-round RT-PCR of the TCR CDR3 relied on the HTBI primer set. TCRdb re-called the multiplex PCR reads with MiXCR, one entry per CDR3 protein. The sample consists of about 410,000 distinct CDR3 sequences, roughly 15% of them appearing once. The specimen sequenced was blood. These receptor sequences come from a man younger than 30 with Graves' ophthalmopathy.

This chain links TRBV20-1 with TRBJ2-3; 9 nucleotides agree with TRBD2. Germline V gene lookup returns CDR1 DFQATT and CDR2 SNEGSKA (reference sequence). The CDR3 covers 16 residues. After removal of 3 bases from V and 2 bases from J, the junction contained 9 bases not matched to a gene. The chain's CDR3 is CSASRSGGLSTDTQYF. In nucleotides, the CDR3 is TGCAGTGCTAGCCGTAGCGGGGGCCTCTCCACAGATACGCAGTATTTT.

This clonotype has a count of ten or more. CDR3 in amino acids: CATSRGTEGGSPLHF. CDR3 nucleotides: TGTGCCACCAGCAGGGGGACCGAGGGGGGGTCACCCCTCCACTTT. The chain recombines TRBV15 with TRBJ1-6, with a weak D call TRBD1 (6 bases). CDR3 size: 15 residues. CDR1 and CDR2 from the germline V gene are LNHNV and YYDKDF (reference sequence). Trimming took off 3 bases at V and 10 bases at J, with 16 bases between the two ends.

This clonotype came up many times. The CDR3, as DNA: TGCAGTGCTGCGTTAACGCGGAATTCACCCCTCCACTTT. Translated: CSAALTRNSPLHF. This chain joins TRBV20-1 and TRBJ1-6; D not resolved. Germline assignment: CDR1 DFQATT and CDR2 SNEGSKA (reference sequence). CDR3 length: 13 residues. V was trimmed by 5 bases and J by 7 bases, leaving 12 bases between them.

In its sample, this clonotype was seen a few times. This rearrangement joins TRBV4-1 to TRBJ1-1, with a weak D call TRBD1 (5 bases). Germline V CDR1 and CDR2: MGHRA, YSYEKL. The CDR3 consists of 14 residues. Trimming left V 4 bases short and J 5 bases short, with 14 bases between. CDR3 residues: CASSPPGGATEAFF. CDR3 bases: TGCGCCAGCAGCCCCCCGGGGGGAGCGACTGAAGCTTTCTTT.

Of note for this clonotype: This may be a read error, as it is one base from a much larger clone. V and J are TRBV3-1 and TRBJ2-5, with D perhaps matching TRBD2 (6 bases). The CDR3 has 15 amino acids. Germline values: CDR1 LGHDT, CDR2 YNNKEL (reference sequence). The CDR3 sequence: CASSPPGTARETRYF. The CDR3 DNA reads TGTGCCAGCAGCCCCCCAGGGACTGCGCGAGAGACCCGGTACTTC.

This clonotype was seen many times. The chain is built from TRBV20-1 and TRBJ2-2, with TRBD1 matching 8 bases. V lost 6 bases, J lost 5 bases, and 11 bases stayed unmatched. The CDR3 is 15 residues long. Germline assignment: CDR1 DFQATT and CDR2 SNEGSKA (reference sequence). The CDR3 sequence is CSAPPGTGGTGELFF. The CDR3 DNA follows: TGCAGTGCACCCCCGGGGACAGGCGGGACCGGGGAGCTGTTTTTT.

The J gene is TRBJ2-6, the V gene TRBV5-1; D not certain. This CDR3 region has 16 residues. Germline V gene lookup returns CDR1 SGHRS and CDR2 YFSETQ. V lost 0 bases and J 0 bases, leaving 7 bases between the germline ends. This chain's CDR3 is CASSLGLGSGANVLTF. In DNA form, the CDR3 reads TGCGCCAGCAGCTTGGGGCTCGGCTCTGGGGCCAACGTCCTGACTTTC.

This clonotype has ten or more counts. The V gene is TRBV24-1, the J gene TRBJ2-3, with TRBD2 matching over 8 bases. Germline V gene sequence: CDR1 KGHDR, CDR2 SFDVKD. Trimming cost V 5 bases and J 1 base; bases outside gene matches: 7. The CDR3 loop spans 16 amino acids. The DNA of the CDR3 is TGTGCCACCAGTGTCGCTAGCGGGCCCCGCACAGATACGCAGTATTTT. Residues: CATSVASGPRTDTQYF.

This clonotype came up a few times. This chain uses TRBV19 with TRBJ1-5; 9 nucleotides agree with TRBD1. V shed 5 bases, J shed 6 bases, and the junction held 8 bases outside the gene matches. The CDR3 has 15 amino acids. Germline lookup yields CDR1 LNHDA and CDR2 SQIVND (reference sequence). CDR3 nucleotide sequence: TGTGCCAGTAGTGGGACAGGGAGCGGGGTTCAGCCCCAGCATTTT. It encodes CASSGTGSGVQPQHF.

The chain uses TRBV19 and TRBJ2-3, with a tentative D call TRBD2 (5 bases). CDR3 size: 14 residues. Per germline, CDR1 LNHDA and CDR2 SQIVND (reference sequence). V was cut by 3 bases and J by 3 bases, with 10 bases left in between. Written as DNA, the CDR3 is TGTGCCAGTAGTATCCCGGACTTAACAGATACGCAGTATTTT. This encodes CASSIPDLTDTQYF.

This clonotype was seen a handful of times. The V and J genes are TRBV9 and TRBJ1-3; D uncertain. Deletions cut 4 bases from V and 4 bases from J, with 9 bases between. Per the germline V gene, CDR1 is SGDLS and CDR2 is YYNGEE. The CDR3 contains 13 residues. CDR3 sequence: CASSSSMGNTIYF. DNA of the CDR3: TGTGCCAGCAGCTCCTCAATGGGAAACACCATATATTTT. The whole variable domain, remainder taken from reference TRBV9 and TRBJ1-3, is DSGVTQTPKHLITATGQRVTLRCSPRSGDLSVYWYQQSLDQGLQFLIQYYNGEERAKGNILERFSAQQFPDLHSELNLSSLELGDSALYFCASSSSMGNTIYFGEGSWLTVV.

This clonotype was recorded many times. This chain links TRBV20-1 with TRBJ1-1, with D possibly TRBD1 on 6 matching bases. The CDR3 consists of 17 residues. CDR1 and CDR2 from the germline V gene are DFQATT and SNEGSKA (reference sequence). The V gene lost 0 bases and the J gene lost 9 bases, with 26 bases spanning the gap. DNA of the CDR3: TGCAGTGCTAGAGATAAGAGGGTGACGGGGGCGACTTTGAAAGCTTTCTTT. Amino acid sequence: CSARDKRVTGATLKAFF.

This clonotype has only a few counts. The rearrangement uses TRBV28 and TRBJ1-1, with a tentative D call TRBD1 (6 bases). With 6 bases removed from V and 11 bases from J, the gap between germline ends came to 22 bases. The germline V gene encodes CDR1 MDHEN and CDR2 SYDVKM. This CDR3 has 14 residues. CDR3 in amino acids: CASSSHTGSMGAFF. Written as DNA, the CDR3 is TGTGCCAGCAGCTCCCACACAGGGTCCATGGGTGCTTTCTTT.

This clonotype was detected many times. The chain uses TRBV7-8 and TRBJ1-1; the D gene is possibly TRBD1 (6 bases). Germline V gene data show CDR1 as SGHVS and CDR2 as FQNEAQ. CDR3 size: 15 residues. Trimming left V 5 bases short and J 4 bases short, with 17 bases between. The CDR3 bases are TGTGCCAGCAGCCTACAGGGATTTTCTTTCACTGAAGCTTTCTTT. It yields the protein CASSLQGFSFTEAFF.

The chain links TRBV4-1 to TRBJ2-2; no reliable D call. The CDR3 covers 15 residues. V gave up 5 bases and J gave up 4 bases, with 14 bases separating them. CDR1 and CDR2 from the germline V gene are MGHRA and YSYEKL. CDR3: CASSGSDSFTGELFF. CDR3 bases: TGCGCCAGCAGCGGCTCGGATTCCTTCACCGGGGAGCTGTTTTTT.

The CDR3 region has the DNA TGTGCCAGCAGACCCCTGACGACTAGCGGGATCTTCAATGAGCAGTTCTTC. Its translation is CASRPLTTSGIFNEQFF. The chain carries TRBV27 and TRBJ2-1; TRBD2 matches 11 bases. V gave up 6 bases and J gave up 6 bases; unmatched junction bases: 13. The CDR3 sequence is 17 residues long. Germline CDR1 reads MNHEY; CDR2 reads SMNVEV (reference sequence).

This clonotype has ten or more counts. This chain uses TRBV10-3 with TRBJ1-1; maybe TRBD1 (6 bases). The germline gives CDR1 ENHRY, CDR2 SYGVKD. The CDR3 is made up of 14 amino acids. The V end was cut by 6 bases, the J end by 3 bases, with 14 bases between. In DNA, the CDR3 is TGTGCCATCAGCGGACAGATGGCGGACACTGAAGCTTTCTTT. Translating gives CAISGQMADTEAFF.

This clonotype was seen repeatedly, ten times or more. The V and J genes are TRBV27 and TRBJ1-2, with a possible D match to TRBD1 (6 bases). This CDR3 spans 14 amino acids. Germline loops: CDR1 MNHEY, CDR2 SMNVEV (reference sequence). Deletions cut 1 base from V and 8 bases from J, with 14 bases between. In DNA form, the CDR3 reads TGTGCCAGCAGTTTATTCGGGGGCTATGGCGGCTACACCTTC. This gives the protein CASSLFGGYGGYTF.

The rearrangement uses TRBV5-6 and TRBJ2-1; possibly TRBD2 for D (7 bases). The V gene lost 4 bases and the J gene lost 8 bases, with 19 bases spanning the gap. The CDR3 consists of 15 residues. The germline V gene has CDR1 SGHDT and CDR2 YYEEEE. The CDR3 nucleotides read TGTGCCAGCAGCCCGCCTTGGACTAGGGGGGATGAGCAGTTCTTC. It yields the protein CASSPPWTRGDEQFF.